This entry concerns a single TCR beta chain. Its matching antigen is unknown. The germline gives CDR1 MDHEN, CDR2 SYDVKM. V dropped 8 bases and J dropped 6 bases, with 17 bases sitting between them. This CDR3 is built from 14 residues. These data are taken from a study of cytomegalovirus exposure and HLA in healthy donors. Findings and caveats of the study: As immune exposure information, only CMV serostatus was available.

It was with 60 Vbeta and 13 Jbeta primers that the PCR ran. Using immunoSEQ multiplex PCR, the repertoire was profiled, and TCRdb retains in-frame clones only, with some absent. The profile shows about 130,000 clones, 81% of them singletons. The rearrangement uses TRBV28 and TRBJ2-1, with a weak D call TRBD2 (6 bases). The TCR sequence derives from a woman in her forties in good health and CMV-seropositive. Sequenced: PBMCs. The CDR3 protein is CASQRDSSLNEQFF. CDR3 nucleotide sequence: TGTGCCAGCCAACGGGACTCTAGTCTCAATGAGCAGTTCTTC.